A selection of T cell receptor beta chains follows, all from one sample in a study of beta chain features in type 1 diabetes. The assay was immunoSEQ multiplex PCR, and TCRdb's table has in-frame clones only and misses some. The sample shows about 120,000 clones, approximately 15% of them seen only once. What was sequenced was central memory CD4+ T cells from blood. The receptors originated from a man younger than 35 with type 1 diabetes. Both conserved end residues are trimmed from each CDR3. The D gene is left open where the match is weak. Size tells how often a clone was seen (once, few, many) or the class of an expanded clone, and some rows leave it out.

size	V	J	D	CDR3
few	TRBV30	TRBJ2-1	TRBD1	AWSPRTGVVWEQF
few	TRBV7-9	TRBJ1-4	.	ASSAGLSNEKLF
.	TRBV18	TRBJ2-7	.	ATAIGTHHEQY
few	TRBV7-2	TRBJ2-4	TRBD1	ASSRDRENIQY
.	TRBV7-6	TRBJ1-2	.	ASSPGGAYYGYT
.	TRBV5-4	TRBJ2-2	TRBD2	ASSKLAGGIHPGELF
.	TRBV6-5	TRBJ1-1	.	AVTENTEAF
.	TRBV30	TRBJ2-7	.	AWSVQGGQY
.	TRBV30	TRBJ2-2	TRBD2	AWSGLAGVDTGELF
few	TRBV29-1	TRBJ1-2	.	SVDEGSRDGYT
.	TRBV6-5	TRBJ1-2	TRBD1	ASSWGQADYGYT
many	TRBV4-2	TRBJ1-1	.	ASSQVGTANTEAF
.	TRBV30	TRBJ1-1	.	AWSASGTHLTEAF
.	TRBV7-9	TRBJ1-4	.	ASSLGTATNEKLF
.	TRBV20-1	TRBJ2-7	.	SAGGYEQY
few	TRBV5-4	TRBJ2-3	TRBD1	ASTYSGGRTGTQY
.	TRBV6-5	TRBJ2-7	.	ASSYYIHYEQY
.	TRBV6-5	TRBJ2-1	.	ASSSVPYNEQF
few	TRBV18	TRBJ1-1	.	ASSPGGTANTEAF
.	TRBV5-1	TRBJ1-2	.	ASSPDSLNYGYT
.	TRBV7-2	TRBJ2-3	.	ASSPAGGEGSATQY
.	TRBV2	TRBJ2-5	TRBD2	ATTASGRAEETQY
.	TRBV2	TRBJ2-7	.	ASLASWGEQY
many	TRBV6-1	TRBJ2-1	TRBD2	ASIREGIYGEQF
.	TRBV5-1	TRBJ2-7	.	ASSQDVYEQY
medium-sized	TRBV5-4	TRBJ2-1	.	ASSLDYYNEQF
.	TRBV7-2	TRBJ1-1	.	ASNPPANTEAF
few	TRBV18	TRBJ2-1	.	ASSPGDYNEQF
.	TRBV7-6	TRBJ1-2	TRBD1	ASSSGTANFYGYT
few	TRBV12-5	TRBJ2-3	.	ASGLVRRGVTMSTDTQY
.	TRBV7-3	TRBJ1-1	.	ASSLFGRNTEAF
.	TRBV5-6	TRBJ1-2	.	ASSLVGTSPGGYT
.	TRBV5-4	TRBJ2-6	TRBD1	ASSYRQGTRSGANVLT
.	TRBV4-2	TRBJ1-4	TRBD1	ASLATGLGEKLF
.	TRBV27	TRBJ1-1	.	ASSSRLGGGSAEAF
once	TRBV28	TRBJ1-5	.	ASSPATAGSQPQH
many	TRBV29-1	TRBJ2-6	TRBD1	SVLGQGSSGANVLT
.	TRBV30	TRBJ1-2	.	ACRIGALYGYT
.	TRBV6-5	TRBJ1-4	.	ASSYWANEKLF
few	TRBV30	TRBJ1-2	TRBD1	AWKGQGANYGYT
few	TRBV30	TRBJ2-5	.	AWSRDRLMGTQY
few	TRBV14	TRBJ2-3	.	ASSQDQRARASTDTQY
.	TRBV15	TRBJ1-5	.	ATSRDTGDQPQH
many	TRBV7-2	TRBJ2-7	.	ASSLGTLAVEQY
.	TRBV7-6	TRBJ1-1	.	ASSPLQNPNTEAF
few	TRBV6-5	TRBJ1-1	.	ASSYGGASATEAF
.	TRBV5-4	TRBJ2-1	TRBD1	ASSSDRASYNEQF
.	TRBV1	TRBJ2-1	.	TSSHPPGGHNEQF
few	TRBV7-9	TRBJ2-3	.	ASSSRGGNTDTQY
few	TRBV9	TRBJ1-2	.	ASSRGEAGYT
.	TRBV30	TRBJ2-5	TRBD1	AWAGGETQY
.	TRBV6-1	TRBJ2-5	TRBD2	ASTLAGETQY
.	TRBV5-1	TRBJ2-1	.	ASSLGGISYNEQF
few	TRBV7-2	TRBJ2-3	.	ASSQDWADTQY
few	TRBV29-1	TRBJ1-1	.	SVAAGANTEAF
.	TRBV7-6	TRBJ2-5	.	ASSQQETQY
.	TRBV29-1	TRBJ1-5	TRBD1	SARTGNSNQPQH